Listed here is a single TCR beta chain. Its antigen remains unidentified. Per-nucleotide qualities are absent, and no much larger clonotype sits a single base away. Library generation was performed with the immunoSEQ multiplex PCR assay. The study's own analysis went as follows. A statistical classification framework was built to diagnose cytomegalovirus status from the catalog of TCR beta chain sequences. TCRdb obtained this table from immuneACCESS and retained in-frame rearrangements with V and J assigned. These tables miss some clones; where compared with another copy, unresolved V genes account for less than half of the shortfall, and the remainder is unexplained. That table gives V, J and clone size, and the DNA gave D and trimming. Counted in this sample were over 65,000 clones; around 94% of them appeared once. The top ten hold about 2.1% of the sample. Between the V and J ends, shortened by 3 bases and 9 bases respectively, the junction contains 9 bases. From the cysteine up to the phenylalanine, the CDR3 has a length of 12 residues. This entry keeps only the CDR3 DNA: 36 bases, framed from base 1. Per the germline V gene (reference sequence), MNHEY is the CDR1 and SMNVEV is the CDR2.

The sample comes from a study of cytomegalovirus exposure and HLA in healthy donors (dated by TCRdb to 2015 to 2018). A note on the overall study: According to a later analysis, one platform produced both the 110 or so validation repertoires and the 670 or so repertoires of the first cohort. A separate validation cohort of roughly 110 different subjects was used in addition to the 666-subject first cohort. The aim of the study was to test whether cataloging public T cell receptors could identify signatures of past pathogen exposure. The study combined high-throughput TCR immunosequencing, statistical association of individual TCRs with disease status, and machine learning to predict cytomegalovirus infection status. Overall study results and their limits: The authors suggested that the approach could potentially be extended to other disease states and immunological phenotypes. Cytomegalovirus status was reported to be diagnosed by the classifier with high specificity and sensitivity in both the original and validation cohorts. The study listed approximately 150 TCR beta chains as associated with cytomegalovirus. Of the cluster scores, 90% to 95% were above 0 in a later analysis, which found that TCRs clustered in the first cohort also tended to co-occur in the approximately 110 validation repertoires. The validation cohort had no HLA typing available for a later analysis, so co-occurrence within that cohort was assessed over all 120 or so repertoires. Most TCR sequences were observed very rarely across donors, whereas some public TCRs were present in many individuals. A few of the identified cytomegalovirus-associated TCR beta chains were confirmed in vitro to be specific for cytomegalovirus antigens.

The donors belonged to the validation cohort of 90 to 150 subjects, which was separate from the roughly 670-subject first cohort. This sequence was found in a woman aged 18 to 35 in good health and CMV-seropositive. The sample consisted of PBMCs. The chain is encoded by TRBV27 joined to TRBJ2-1; TRBD1 could be the D gene, as 6 bases match. The CDR3 here reads CASSFRGAEQFF. The DNA sequence follows: TGTGCCAGCAGTTTCAGGGGCGCTGAGCAGTTCTTC.